This TCR beta chain emerged from a study of T cell responses to AZD1222 COVID-19 vaccine. Study-level findings and limits: Unmutated variant regions reportedly attract nearly half of all spike-specific TCRs.

Second-dose timings of about 4 or about 12 weeks were pooled. About this clone: Its antigen is unidentified.

Using immunoSEQ multiplex PCR, the repertoire was profiled, and TCRdb retains in-frame clones only, with some absent. The sample has over 65,000 clones; roughly 90% are singletons. Sample: peripheral blood, taken 28 days after the second AZD1222 dose. The TCR sequence derives from an adult who received the AZD1222 COVID-19 vaccine.

The CDR3 DNA sequence: TGTGCCAGCAGTGAACAGGGGTCGGGTCAGCCCCAGCATTTT. Encoded protein: CASSEQGSGQPQHF. The rearrangement joins TRBV6-1 to TRBJ1-5; weak D call: TRBD1 (6 bases). Germline V lookup: CDR1 MNHNS, CDR2 SASEGT. Trimming left V 2 bases short and J 6 bases short, with 11 bases between. The CDR3 has 14 amino acids.